This TCR beta chain was identified during a study of human T cells and chemical hapten exposure (dated by TCRdb to about 2021). Broadly, across the study: For sensitization, 2% DPC in acetone was applied to a 2 cm by 2 cm area of upper inner arm skin. In alopecia patients, the study followed how the peripheral blood TCR repertoire changed in vivo over primary and secondary sensitization to diphenylcyclopropenone (DPC), a hapten. Blood was sampled from patients pre-sensitization (week 0) and at 2, 6 and about 24 weeks after DPC sensitization. Patients additionally received weekly therapeutic DPC doses to the scalp throughout the approximately 25-week study period. Libraries were combined into a pool for sequencing, and differences in TCR yield between samples came mainly from small differences in library volumes within the pool. Nearly 30 alopecia patients gave blood for TCR sequencing at one to four time points (pre-sensitization, 2, 6 and 24 weeks). Patch testing on the upper back used Finn chambers containing 0.01% DPC, with scoring done after 6 days according to International Contact Dermatitis Research Group standards. The mostly female patient cohort included alopecia areata with under or over 50% scalp involvement, alopecia totalis and alopecia universalis. Here is what the overall study found, with its caveats: Repeated subsampling changed both the strength of the expansion versus patch-test correlation and the threshold at which the correlation became significant. All patients had alopecia, a presumed autoimmune disease, so their immune response might differ from that of healthy individuals. The number of PT1 expanded TCRs positively correlated with patch test score, significant at thresholds 8, 16 and 32 but not 4. Compared with pre-sensitization or healthy control sets, expanded TCRs formed significantly more large CDR3 similarity clusters, which is consistent with antigen-driven responses. DPC sensitization did not change the number of TCRs with a frequency above 1 in 1000, and there was no evidence of changes in global repertoire structure.

This clonotype has at least ten counts. Its cognate antigen has yet to be identified. Base qualities are not recorded, but no much larger clone differs from it by a single base. Preparation of the library involved RACE. Sequencer: NextSeq 500. During library preparation, unique molecular identifiers were attached to individual cDNA molecules so that TCRs could be counted in a quantitative, reproducible way. For every blood RNA sample, sequencing covered both the TCR alpha and TCR beta chains. The source study handled its data this way. Samples had a median of about 96,000 TCRs, with a range from 23,224 to 690,600. V, J and CDR3 annotation of the TCR reads was carried out using the Decombinator software suite. Every sample was subsampled to the same number of TCRs (28,000) for the PS versus PT1 abundance plots. Expanded TCRs were defined as absent before sensitization and observed at least eight times at the 2-week time point. The raw public data were reprocessed by TCRdb itself: fastp quality trimming at Q25, MiXCR clonotype calling, in-frame beta chains only. For every CDR3 protein sequence, its rows merge into one entry that carries the most common genes and DNA. For this entry, the V and J calls and clone size follow TCRdb and not the study's own pipeline. A total of roughly 30,000 distinct CDR3 sequences appear in this sample, 8% to 9.5% of them only once. The top ten clones comprise about 6.6% of the sample.

The sample's time point label is to be understood as: patch test 2, 6 weeks after DPC sensitization. Interpreted using the paper, the treatment or condition label stands for: therapeutic diphenylcyclopropenone sensitization with weekly scalp DPC. At every patch-test visit, the blood draw took place before the patch test was put on. Patients were considered eligible if aged 18 to 70, diagnosed with alopecia and deemed suitable for DPC therapy, and patients were excluded if pregnant. Total RNA was extracted from unfractionated whole blood that had been collected in Tempus Blood RNA tubes. V lost 6 bases and J lost 11 bases, and the count of bases not matched to a germline gene is 4. From the germline V gene, CDR1 is MNHEY and CDR2 is SVGEGT. The CDR3 runs 11 amino acids, cysteine and phenylalanine included. Only CDR3 DNA remains: 33 bases, in frame from the first base.

The material sequenced was whole blood, taken in connection with sensitization to the hapten diphenylcyclopropenone (DPC). The clonotype originates from a young man with alopecia areata. Some clones in this sample may be carry-over from other donors' samples. The rearranged segments are TRBV6-2 or TRBV6-3 and TRBJ2-7; 10 bases in between match TRBD1. In nucleotide form, the sequence is TGTGCCAGCAGCCAAGGACAGGGGGAGTACTTC. This codes for CASSQGQGEYF.